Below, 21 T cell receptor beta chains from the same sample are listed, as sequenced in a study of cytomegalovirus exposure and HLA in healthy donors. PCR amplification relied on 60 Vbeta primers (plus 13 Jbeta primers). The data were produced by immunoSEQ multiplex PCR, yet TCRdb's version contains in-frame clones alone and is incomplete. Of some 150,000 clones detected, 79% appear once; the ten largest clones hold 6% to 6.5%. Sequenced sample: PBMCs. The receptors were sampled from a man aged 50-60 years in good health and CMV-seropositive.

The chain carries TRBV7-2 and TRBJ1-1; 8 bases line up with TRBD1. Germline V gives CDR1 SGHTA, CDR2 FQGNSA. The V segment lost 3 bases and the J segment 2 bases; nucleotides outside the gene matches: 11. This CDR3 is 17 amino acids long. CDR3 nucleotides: TGTGCCAGCAGCTTGTTTCCGGGACAGGTAGACAACACTGAAGCTTTCTTT. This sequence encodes CASSLFPGQVDNTEAFF.

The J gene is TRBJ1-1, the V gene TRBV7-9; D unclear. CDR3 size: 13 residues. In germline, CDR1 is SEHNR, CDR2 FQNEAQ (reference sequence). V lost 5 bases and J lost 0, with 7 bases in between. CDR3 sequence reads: CASSERLNTEAFF. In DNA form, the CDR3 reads TGTGCCAGCAGCGAGAGATTGAACACTGAAGCTTTCTTT.

CDR3 coding DNA: TGTGCCATCAGTAATTCGACAGGGAACTATGGCTACACCTTC. It yields the protein CAISNSTGNYGYTF. The chain combines TRBV10-3 with TRBJ1-2; TRBD1 matches 7 bases. V gave up 5 bases and J gave up 2 bases; unmatched junction bases: 5. The CDR3 runs 14 residues. Germline V gives CDR1 ENHRY, CDR2 SYGVKD.

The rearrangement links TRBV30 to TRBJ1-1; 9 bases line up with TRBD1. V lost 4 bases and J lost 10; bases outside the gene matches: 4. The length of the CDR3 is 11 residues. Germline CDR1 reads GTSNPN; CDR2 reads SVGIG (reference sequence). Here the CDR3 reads CAWNRDRVAFF. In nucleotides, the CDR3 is TGTGCCTGGAACCGGGACAGGGTAGCTTTCTTT.

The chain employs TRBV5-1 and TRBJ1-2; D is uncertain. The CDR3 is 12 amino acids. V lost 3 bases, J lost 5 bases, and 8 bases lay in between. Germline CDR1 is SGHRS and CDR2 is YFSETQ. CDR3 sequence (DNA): TGCGCCAGCAGCTCCCAAACTTATGGCTACACCTTC. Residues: CASSSQTYGYTF.

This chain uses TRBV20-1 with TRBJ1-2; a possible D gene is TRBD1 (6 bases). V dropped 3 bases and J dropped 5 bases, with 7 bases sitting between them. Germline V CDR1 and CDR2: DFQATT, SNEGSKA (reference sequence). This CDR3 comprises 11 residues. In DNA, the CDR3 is TGCAGTGCTAGGGACAGTTATGGCTACACCTTC. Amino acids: CSARDSYGYTF.

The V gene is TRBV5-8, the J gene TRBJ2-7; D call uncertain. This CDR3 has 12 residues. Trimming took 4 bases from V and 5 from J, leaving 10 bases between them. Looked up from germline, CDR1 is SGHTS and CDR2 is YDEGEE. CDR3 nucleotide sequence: TGTGCCAGCAGCCTCGATGCGAACGAGCAGTACTTC. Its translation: CASSLDANEQYF.

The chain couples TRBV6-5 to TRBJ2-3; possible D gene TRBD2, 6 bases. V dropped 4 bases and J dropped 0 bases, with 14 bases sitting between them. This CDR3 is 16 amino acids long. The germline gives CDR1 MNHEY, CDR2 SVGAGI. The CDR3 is CASSSIRAGSTDTQYF. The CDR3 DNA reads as TGTGCCAGCAGTTCCATACGAGCGGGTAGCACAGATACGCAGTATTTT.

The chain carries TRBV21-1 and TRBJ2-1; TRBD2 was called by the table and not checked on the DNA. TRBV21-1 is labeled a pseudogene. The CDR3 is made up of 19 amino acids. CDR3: CASSKTTSGSSSSYNEQFF. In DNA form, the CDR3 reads TGTGCCAGCAGCAAGACGACTAGCGGGAGCTCTAGCTCCTACAATGAGCAGTTCTTC.

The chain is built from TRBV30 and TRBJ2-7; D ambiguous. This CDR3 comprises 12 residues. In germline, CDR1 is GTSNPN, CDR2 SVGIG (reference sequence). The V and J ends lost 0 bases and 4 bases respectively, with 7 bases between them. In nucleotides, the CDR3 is TGTGCCTGGAGTGTCTACCGGTACGAGCAGTACTTC. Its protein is CAWSVYRYEQYF. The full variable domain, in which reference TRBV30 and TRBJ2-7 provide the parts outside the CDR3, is SQTIHQWPATLVQPVGSPLSLECTVEGTSNPNLYWYRQAAGRGLQLLFYSVGIGQISSEVPQNLSASRPQDRQFILSSKKLLLSDSGFYLCAWSVYRYEQYFGPGTRLTVT.

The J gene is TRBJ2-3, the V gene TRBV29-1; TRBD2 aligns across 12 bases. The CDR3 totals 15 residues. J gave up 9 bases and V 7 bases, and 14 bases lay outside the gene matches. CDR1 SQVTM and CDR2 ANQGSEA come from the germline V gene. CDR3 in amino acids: CSAVPSGRDTETQYF. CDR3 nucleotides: TGCAGCGCTGTGCCTAGCGGGAGGGATACTGAGACGCAGTATTTT.

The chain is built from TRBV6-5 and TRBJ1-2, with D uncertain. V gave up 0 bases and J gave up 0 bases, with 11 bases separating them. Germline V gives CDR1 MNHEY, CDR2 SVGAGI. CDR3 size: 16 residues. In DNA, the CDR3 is TGTGCCAGCAGTTACTCGGGAGGGAGAGCTAACTATGGCTACACCTTC. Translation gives CASSYSGGRANYGYTF.

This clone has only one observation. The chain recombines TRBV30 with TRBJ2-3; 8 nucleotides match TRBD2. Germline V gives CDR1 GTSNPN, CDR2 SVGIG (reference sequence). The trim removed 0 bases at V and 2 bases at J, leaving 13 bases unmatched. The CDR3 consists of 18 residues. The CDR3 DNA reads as TGTGCCTGGAGTGTGAGATTTAGCGGGACTCTGATCACAGATACGCAGTATTTT. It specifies CAWSVRFSGTLITDTQYF. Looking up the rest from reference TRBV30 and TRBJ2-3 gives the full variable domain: SQTIHQWPATLVQPVGSPLSLECTVEGTSNPNLYWYRQAAGRGLQLLFYSVGIGQISSEVPQNLSASRPQDRQFILSSKKLLLSDSGFYLCAWSVRFSGTLITDTQYFGPGTRLTVL.

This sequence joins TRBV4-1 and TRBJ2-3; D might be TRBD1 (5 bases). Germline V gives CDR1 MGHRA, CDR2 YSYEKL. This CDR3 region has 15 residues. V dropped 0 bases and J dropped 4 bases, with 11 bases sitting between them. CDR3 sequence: CASSQDSRAADTQYF. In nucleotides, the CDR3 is TGCGCCAGCAGCCAAGATTCCAGGGCCGCAGATACGCAGTATTTT.

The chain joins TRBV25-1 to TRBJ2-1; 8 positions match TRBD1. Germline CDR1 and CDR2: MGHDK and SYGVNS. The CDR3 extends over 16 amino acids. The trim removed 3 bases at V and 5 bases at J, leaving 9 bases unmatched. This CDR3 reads CASSDTGTGLDNEQFF. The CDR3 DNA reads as TGTGCCAGCAGTGATACCGGGACAGGACTCGACAATGAGCAGTTCTTC.

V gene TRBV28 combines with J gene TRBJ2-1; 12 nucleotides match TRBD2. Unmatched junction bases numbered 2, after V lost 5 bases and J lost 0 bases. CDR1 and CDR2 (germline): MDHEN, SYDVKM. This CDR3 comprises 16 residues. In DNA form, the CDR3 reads TGTGCCAGCAGTGGGGGACTAGCGGGCTCCTACAATGAGCAGTTCTTC. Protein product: CASSGGLAGSYNEQFF.

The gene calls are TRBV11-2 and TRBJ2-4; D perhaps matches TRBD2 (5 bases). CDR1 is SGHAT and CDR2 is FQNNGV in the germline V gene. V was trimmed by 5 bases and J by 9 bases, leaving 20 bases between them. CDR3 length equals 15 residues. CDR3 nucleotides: TGTGCCAGCAGCCGAAGGACTCCCCTTTTCGGCATTCAGTACTTC. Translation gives CASSRRTPLFGIQYF.

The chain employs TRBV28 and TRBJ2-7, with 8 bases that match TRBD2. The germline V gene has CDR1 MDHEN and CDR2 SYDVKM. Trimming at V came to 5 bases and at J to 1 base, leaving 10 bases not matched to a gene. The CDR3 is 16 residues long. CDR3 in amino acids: CASSPTPGTSSYEQYF. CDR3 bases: TGTGCCAGCAGTCCCACCCCCGGGACTAGTTCCTACGAGCAGTACTTC.

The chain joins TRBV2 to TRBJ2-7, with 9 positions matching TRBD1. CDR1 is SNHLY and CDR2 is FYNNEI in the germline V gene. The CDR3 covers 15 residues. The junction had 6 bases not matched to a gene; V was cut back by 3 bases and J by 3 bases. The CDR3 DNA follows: TGTGCCAGCAGTGAGCGCGACAGGGGGGACTACGAGCAGTACTTC. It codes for CASSERDRGDYEQYF.

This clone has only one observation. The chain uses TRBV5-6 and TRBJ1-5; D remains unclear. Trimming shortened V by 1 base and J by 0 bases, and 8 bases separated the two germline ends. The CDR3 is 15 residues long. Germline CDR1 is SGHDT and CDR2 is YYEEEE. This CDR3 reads CASSLTEYSNQPQHF. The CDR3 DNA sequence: TGTGCCAGCAGCTTGACAGAATATAGCAATCAGCCCCAGCATTTT.

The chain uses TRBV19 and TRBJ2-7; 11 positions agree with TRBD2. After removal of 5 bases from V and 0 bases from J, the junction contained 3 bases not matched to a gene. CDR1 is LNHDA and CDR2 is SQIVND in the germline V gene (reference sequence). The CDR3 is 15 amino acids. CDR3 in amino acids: CASSASGRTSYEQYF. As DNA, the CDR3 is TGTGCCAGTAGTGCTAGCGGGAGGACCTCCTACGAGCAGTACTTC.